Following are 17 T cell receptor beta chains from one sample sequenced in a study of shared T cell receptors in the human thymus. Sequenced by immunoSEQ multiplex PCR; TCRdb stores in-frame clones only, minus some. The sample includes 600,000 to 900,000 clones, approximately 83% of them seen just once. The same sample was also studied in work on human thymus T cells.

The sequencing sample was made of thymocytes. The receptor source for this set is a girl under three years old with a congenital heart defect.

The chain links TRBV14 to TRBJ1-2; D gene unclear. Germline CDR1 is SGHDN and CDR2 is FVKESK. The V end lost 0 bases, the J end lost 7 bases, and 12 bases lay between the germline ends. The length of the CDR3 is 14 residues. DNA for the CDR3: TGTGCCAGCAGCCAAGATAACACCTTTGTTGGCTACACCTTC. Translated: CASSQDNTFVGYTF.

The genes are TRBV4-1 and TRBJ1-1, with TRBD1 matching 10 bases. The V gene's germline CDR1 is MGHRA and CDR2 YSYEKL. This CDR3 has 21 amino acids. The J segment lost 4 bases and the V segment lost 1 base, leaving 21 bases of the junction unmatched. CDR3 in amino acids: CASSQVSQRQGAWRLPTEAFF. The CDR3 DNA reads TGCGCCAGCAGCCAAGTTAGCCAAAGACAGGGGGCTTGGCGGTTACCCACTGAAGCTTTCTTT.

V gene TRBV11-1 combines with J gene TRBJ1-1, with 10 bases fitting TRBD1. Germline V gene sequence: CDR1 SGHAT, CDR2 FQDESV (reference sequence). The trim removed 1 base at V and 11 bases at J, leaving 13 bases unmatched. CDR3 length: 16 residues. The CDR3 DNA reads as TGTGCCAGCAGCTTAGATGCGGTCCGGGACAGGGGAGATGCTTTCTTT. This codes for CASSLDAVRDRGDAFF.

Only one count was recorded for this clone. This rearrangement joins TRBV19 to TRBJ2-7; tentatively, D is TRBD2 (5 bases). Germline-derived CDR1 and CDR2 are LNHDA and SQIVND (reference sequence). Trimming removed 2 bases from V and 6 bases from J, with 11 bases in between. This CDR3 spans 13 amino acids. The CDR3 protein is CASSIRSGSEQYF. The CDR3 DNA reads as TGTGCCAGTAGTATACGATCGGGGAGCGAGCAGTACTTC. Based on the CDR3 plus reference TRBV19 and TRBJ2-7, the full variable domain is DGGITQSPKYLFRKEGQNVTLSCEQNLNHDAMYWYRQDPGQGLRLIYYSQIVNDFQKGDIAEGYSVSREKKESFPLTVTSAQKNPTAFYLCASSIRSGSEQYFGPGTRLTVT.

This clone was observed a handful of times. The V and J genes are TRBV12-5 and TRBJ1-4, with TRBD1 matching 7 bases. In germline, CDR1 is LGHNT, CDR2 FRNRAP. This CDR3 is built from 12 residues. CDR3 in amino acids: CARPDRAEKLFF. The DNA for the CDR3 is TGTGCCAGACCCGACAGGGCTGAAAAACTGTTTTTT.

The chain combines TRBV5-1 with TRBJ2-1; a weak D match, TRBD2 (5 bases). In germline, CDR1 is SGHRS, CDR2 YFSETQ. V dropped 5 bases and J dropped 14 bases, with 26 bases sitting between them. CDR3 size: 15 residues. The CDR3 is CASSPPLEGGRQKFF. CDR3 coding DNA: TGCGCCAGCAGTCCCCCCCTAGAGGGTGGACGGCAGAAGTTCTTC.

This sequence joins TRBV19 and TRBJ1-2, with D unclear. CDR1 is LNHDA and CDR2 is SQIVND in the germline V gene (reference sequence). V was pared by 6 bases and J by 8 bases, with 10 bases between. This CDR3 spans 11 amino acids. The CDR3 DNA sequence: TGTGCCAGTAGGGGCCTACGGGGCTACACCTTC. It specifies CASRGLRGYTF.

The sample holds one count of this clone. This chain links TRBV5-1 with TRBJ1-3; D unclear. This CDR3 region has 15 residues. Germline V gives CDR1 SGHRS, CDR2 YFSETQ. Trimming pared 2 bases from V and 0 bases from J, leaving 9 bases between. CDR3 nucleotide sequence: TGCGCCAGCAGCTTAGCTGGTCCCTCTGGAAACACCATATATTTT. It codes for CASSLAGPSGNTIYF. Filled out from reference TRBV5-1 and TRBJ1-3, the complete variable domain reads KAGVTQTPRYLIKTRGQQVTLSCSPISGHRSVSWYQQTPGQGLQFLFEYFSETQRNKGNFPGRFSGRQFSNSRSEMNVSTLELGDSALYLCASSLAGPSGNTIYFGEGSWLTVV.

This chain links TRBV10-2 with TRBJ1-2, with TRBD1 as a possible D gene (6 bases). Per the germline V gene, CDR1 is WSHSY and CDR2 is SAAADI. CDR3 length: 16 amino acids. V lost 4 bases to trimming and J lost 3 bases, with 18 bases between them. CDR3 nucleotide sequence: TGCGCCAGCAGTGGGATCGAGGGGGGGTCCGACTATGGCTACACCTTC. Its translation: CASSGIEGGSDYGYTF.

The chain joins TRBV5-4 to TRBJ1-1, with D possibly being TRBD1 (6 bases). Trimming left V 5 bases short and J 4 bases short, with 15 bases between. This CDR3 has 14 residues. The V gene's germline CDR1 is SGHNT and CDR2 YYREEE (reference sequence). CDR3 bases: TGTGCCAGCAGTTTAGACAGGTCGGGCACTGAAGCTTTCTTT. It codes for CASSLDRSGTEAFF. The full variable domain, completed using reference TRBV5-4 and TRBJ1-1, is ETGVTQSPTHLIKTRGQQVTLRCSSQSGHNTVSWYQQALGQGPQFIFQYYREEENGRGNFPPRFSGLQFPNYSSELNVNALELDDSALYLCASSLDRSGTEAFFGQGTRLTVV.

J is TRBJ1-2 and V is TRBV13, with 8 bases identical to TRBD1. The CDR3 runs 16 residues. V lost 5 bases and J lost 8; bases outside the gene matches: 16. From germline, CDR1 is PRHDT and CDR2 FYEKMQ (reference sequence). The CDR3 coding sequence is TGTGCCAGCAGCCAAGGACAGGGCATTACGCCTGGGGGCTACACCTTC. It specifies CASSQGQGITPGGYTF.

The CDR3 sequence: CASSPTGADTEAFF. The CDR3 DNA follows: TGTGCCAGCAGTCCGACAGGGGCGGACACTGAAGCTTTCTTT. The chain joins TRBV6-1 to TRBJ1-1; 8 bases align to TRBD1. The CDR3 is 14 amino acids. Trimming removed 5 bases from V and 3 bases from J; junction bases left unmatched: 5. The V gene's germline CDR1 is MNHNS and CDR2 SASEGT.

The chain employs TRBV19 and TRBJ2-5; possibly TRBD2 for D (6 bases). V dropped 3 bases and J dropped 4 bases, with 15 bases sitting between them. The CDR3 runs 15 residues. CDR1 and CDR2 from the germline V gene are LNHDA and SQIVND (reference sequence). The CDR3, as DNA: TGTGCCAGTAGTATTCGGGGGTGGGGGTTAGAGACCCAGTACTTC. Translating it yields CASSIRGWGLETQYF.

The J gene is TRBJ1-1, the V gene TRBV18; D remains ambiguous. Trimming pared 3 bases from V and 12 bases from J, leaving 11 bases between. This CDR3 has 11 residues. From germline, CDR1 is KGHSH and CDR2 LQKENI. CDR3: CASSPPSGTFF. As DNA, the CDR3 is TGTGCCAGCTCACCCCCGAGCGGAACTTTCTTT.

The V gene is TRBV2, the J gene TRBJ2-5; the D gene is possibly TRBD1 (6 bases). Trimming pared 2 bases from V and 2 bases from J, leaving 12 bases between. Per germline, CDR1 SNHLY and CDR2 FYNNEI. This CDR3 region has 15 residues. Here the CDR3 DNA reads TGTGCCAGCAGTGAACCATTCGGACAGCAAGAGACCCAGTACTTC. This encodes CASSEPFGQQETQYF. The whole variable domain, remainder taken from reference TRBV2 and TRBJ2-5, is EPEVTQTPSHQVTQMGQEVILRCVPISNHLYFYWYRQILGQKVEFLVSFYNNEISEKSEIFDDQFSVERPDGSNFTLKIRSTKLEDSAMYFCASSEPFGQQETQYFGPGTRLLVL.

The chain uses TRBV29-1 and TRBJ1-4, with D possibly TRBD1 on 6 matching bases. V lost 0 bases to trimming and J lost 4 bases, with 18 bases between them. This CDR3 spans 17 amino acids. Germline CDR1 reads SQVTM; CDR2 reads ANQGSEA. CDR3 sequence reads: CSVEDQPAGQSNEKLFF. In DNA, the CDR3 is TGCAGCGTTGAAGACCAACCAGCGGGACAAAGTAATGAAAAACTGTTTTTT.

The chain combines TRBV10-2 with TRBJ2-3; D not certain. The CDR3 sequence is 13 residues long. The germline V gene encodes CDR1 WSHSY and CDR2 SAAADI. Trimming removed 8 bases at V and 2 bases at J, with 11 bases between. The CDR3 region has the DNA TGCGCCAGCCTCACCAGGAACACAGATACGCAGTATTTT. As protein: CASLTRNTDTQYF.